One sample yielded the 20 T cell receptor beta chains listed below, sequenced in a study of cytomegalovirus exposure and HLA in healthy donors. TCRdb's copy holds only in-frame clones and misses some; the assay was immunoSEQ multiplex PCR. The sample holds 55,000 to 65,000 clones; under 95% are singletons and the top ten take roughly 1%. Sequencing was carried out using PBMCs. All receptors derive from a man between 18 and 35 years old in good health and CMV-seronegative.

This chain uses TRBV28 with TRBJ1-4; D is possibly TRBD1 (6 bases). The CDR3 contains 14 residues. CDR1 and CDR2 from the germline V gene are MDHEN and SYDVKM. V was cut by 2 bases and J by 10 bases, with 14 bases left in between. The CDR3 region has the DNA TGTGCCAGCAGTTTAAAACAGGGCGGCGGAAAACTGTTTTTT. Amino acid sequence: CASSLKQGGGKLFF.

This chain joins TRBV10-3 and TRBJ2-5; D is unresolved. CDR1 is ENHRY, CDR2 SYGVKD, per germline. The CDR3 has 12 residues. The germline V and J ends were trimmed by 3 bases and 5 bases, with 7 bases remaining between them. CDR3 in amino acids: CAISEIGETQYF. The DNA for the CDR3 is TGTGCCATCAGTGAAATCGGGGAGACCCAGTACTTC.

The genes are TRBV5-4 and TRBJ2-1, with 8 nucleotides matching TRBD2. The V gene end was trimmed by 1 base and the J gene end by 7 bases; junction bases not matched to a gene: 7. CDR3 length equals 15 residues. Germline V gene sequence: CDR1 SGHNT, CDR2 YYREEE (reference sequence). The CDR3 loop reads CASSLMREVMNEQFF. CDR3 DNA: TGTGCCAGCAGCTTGATGCGGGAGGTAATGAATGAGCAGTTCTTC.

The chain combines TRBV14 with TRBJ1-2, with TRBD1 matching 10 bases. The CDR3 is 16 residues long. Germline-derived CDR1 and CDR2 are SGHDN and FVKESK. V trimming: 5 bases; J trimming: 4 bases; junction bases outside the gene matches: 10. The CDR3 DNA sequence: TGTGCCAGCAGCATTACCGGGACAGGGGTTACCTATGGCTACACCTTC. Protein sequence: CASSITGTGVTYGYTF. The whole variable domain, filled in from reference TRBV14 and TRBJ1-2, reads EAGVTQFPSHSVIEKGQTVTLRCDPISGHDNLYWYRRVMGKEIKFLLHFVKESKQDESGMPNNRFLAERTGGTYSTLKVQPAELEDSGVYFCASSITGTGVTYGYTFGSGTRLTVV.

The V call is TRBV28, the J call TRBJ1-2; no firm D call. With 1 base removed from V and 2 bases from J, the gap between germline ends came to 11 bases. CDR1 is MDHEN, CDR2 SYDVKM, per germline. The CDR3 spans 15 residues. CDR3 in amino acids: CASSLFTGFNYGYTF. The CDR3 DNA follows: TGTGCCAGCAGTTTATTTACCGGTTTCAACTATGGCTACACCTTC.

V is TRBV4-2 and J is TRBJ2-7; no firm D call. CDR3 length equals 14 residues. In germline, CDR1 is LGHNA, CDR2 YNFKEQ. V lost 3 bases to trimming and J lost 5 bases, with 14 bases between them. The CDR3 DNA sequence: TGTGCCAGCAGCCAGGAGCAGTATCGCGACGAGCAGTACTTC. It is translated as CASSQEQYRDEQYF.

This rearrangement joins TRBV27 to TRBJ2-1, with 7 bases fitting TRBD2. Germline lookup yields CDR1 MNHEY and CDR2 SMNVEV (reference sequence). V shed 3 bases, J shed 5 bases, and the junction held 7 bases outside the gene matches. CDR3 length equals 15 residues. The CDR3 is CASSFFMAGDNEQFF. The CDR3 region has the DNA TGTGCCAGCAGTTTTTTTATGGCGGGAGACAATGAGCAGTTCTTC.

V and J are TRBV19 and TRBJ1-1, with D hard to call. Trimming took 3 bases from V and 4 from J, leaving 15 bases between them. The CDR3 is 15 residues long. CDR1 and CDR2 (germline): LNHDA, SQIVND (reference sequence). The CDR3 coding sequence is TGTGCCAGTAGTATGGGGTTGCTGGGAGCCACTGAAGCTTTCTTT. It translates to CASSMGLLGATEAFF.

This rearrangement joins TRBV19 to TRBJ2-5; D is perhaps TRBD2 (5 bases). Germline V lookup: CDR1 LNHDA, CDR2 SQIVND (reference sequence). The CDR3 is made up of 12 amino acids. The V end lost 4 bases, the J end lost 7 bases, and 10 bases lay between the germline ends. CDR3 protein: CASSTVAGTQYF. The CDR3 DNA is TGTGCCAGTAGTACCGTGGCGGGGACCCAGTACTTC.

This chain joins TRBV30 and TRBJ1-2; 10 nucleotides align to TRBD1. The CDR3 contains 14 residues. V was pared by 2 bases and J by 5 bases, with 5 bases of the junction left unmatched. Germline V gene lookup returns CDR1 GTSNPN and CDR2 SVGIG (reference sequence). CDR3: CAWSHRDRGYGYTF. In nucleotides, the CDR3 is TGTGCCTGGAGTCACCGGGACAGGGGTTATGGCTACACCTTC.

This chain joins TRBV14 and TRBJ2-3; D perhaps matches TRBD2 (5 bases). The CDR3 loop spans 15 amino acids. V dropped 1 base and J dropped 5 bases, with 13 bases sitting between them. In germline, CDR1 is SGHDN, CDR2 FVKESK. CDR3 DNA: TGTGCCAGCAGCCAAGGGACTTCCCTAGGAGATACGCAGTATTTT. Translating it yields CASSQGTSLGDTQYF.

This chain's CDR3 is CAWGETGKADTQYF. Written as DNA, the CDR3 is TGTGCCTGGGGGGAGACAGGGAAGGCAGATACGCAGTATTTT. The genes are TRBV30 and TRBJ2-3; 7 bases align to TRBD1. Losses at the gene ends were 5 bases for V and 4 bases for J; bases not matched to a gene: 9. There are 14 residues in the CDR3. CDR1 and CDR2 from the germline V gene are GTSNPN and SVGIG (reference sequence).

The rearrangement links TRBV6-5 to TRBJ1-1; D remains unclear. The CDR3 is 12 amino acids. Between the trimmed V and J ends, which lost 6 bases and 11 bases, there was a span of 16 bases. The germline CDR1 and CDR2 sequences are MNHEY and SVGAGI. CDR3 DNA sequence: TGTGCCAGCAGCCCCGGATCTTCGGAGGCTTTCTTT. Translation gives CASSPGSSEAFF.

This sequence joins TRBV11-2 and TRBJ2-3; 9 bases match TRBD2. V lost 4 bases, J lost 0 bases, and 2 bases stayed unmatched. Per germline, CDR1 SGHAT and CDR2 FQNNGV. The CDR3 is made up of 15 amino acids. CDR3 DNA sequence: TGTGCCAGCAGCTACACTAGCGGGAGCACAGATACGCAGTATTTT. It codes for CASSYTSGSTDTQYF.

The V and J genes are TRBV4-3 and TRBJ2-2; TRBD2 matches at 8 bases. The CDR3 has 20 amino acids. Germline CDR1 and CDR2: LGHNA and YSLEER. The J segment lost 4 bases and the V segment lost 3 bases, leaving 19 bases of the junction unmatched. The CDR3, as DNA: TGCGCCAGCAGCCAGACTCCCGGAGCGGGAGTTGCCCCCGGCACCGGGGAGCTGTTTTTT. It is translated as CASSQTPGAGVAPGTGELFF.

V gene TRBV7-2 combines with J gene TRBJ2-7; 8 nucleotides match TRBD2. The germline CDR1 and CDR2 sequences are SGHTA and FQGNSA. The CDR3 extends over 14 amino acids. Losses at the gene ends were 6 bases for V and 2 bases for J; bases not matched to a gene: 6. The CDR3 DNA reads TGTGCCAGCAGTCCGGGACTAGTTCCCTACGAGCAGTACTTC. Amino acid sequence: CASSPGLVPYEQYF.

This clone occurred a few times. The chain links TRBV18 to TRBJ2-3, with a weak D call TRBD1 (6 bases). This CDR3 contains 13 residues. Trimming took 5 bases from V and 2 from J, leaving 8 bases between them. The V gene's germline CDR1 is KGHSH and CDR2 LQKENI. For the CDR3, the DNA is TGTGCCAGCTCAGCAGGGGTCACAGATACGCAGTATTTT. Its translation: CASSAGVTDTQYF.

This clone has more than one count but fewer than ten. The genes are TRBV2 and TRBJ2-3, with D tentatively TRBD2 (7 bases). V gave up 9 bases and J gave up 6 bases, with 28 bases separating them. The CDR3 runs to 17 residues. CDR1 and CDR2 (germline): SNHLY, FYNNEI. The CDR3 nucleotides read TGTGCCAGGAATACCAAAGCTGGCGGGGGCTTTGAGGATACGCAGTATTTT. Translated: CARNTKAGGGFEDTQYF.

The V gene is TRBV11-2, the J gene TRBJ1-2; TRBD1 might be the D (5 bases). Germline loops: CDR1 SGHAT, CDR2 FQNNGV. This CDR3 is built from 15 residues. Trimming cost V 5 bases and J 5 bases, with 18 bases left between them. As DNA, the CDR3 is TGTGCCAGCAGCCGGTCCGGAGGGACGGCATATGGCTACACCTTC. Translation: CASSRSGGTAYGYTF.

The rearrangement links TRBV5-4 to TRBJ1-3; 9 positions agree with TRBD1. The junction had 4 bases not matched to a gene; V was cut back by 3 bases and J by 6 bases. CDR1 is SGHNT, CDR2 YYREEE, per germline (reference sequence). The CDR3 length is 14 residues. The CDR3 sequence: CASSSQGAENTIYF. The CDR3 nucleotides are TGTGCCAGCAGCTCACAGGGGGCTGAAAACACCATATATTTT.